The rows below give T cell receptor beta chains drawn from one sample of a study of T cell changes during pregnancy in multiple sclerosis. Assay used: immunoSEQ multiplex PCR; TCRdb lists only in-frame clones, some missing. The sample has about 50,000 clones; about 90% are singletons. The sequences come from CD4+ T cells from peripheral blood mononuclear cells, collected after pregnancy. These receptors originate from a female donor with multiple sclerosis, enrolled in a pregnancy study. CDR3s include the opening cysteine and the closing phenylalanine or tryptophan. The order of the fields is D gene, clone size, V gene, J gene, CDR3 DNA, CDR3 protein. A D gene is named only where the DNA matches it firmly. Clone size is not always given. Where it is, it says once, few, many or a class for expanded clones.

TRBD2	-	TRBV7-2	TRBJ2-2	TGTGCCAGCAGCTTAGCGCGTATAGGGACTAGCGGTAACACCGGGGAGCTGTTTTTT	CASSLARIGTSGNTGELFF
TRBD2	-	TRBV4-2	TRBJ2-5	TGTGCCAGCAGCCAAGAAACTGGCGGGAGGGTGGAGACCCAGTACTTC	CASSQETGGRVETQYF
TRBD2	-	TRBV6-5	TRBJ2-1	TGTGCCAGCAGTTCGGGACGGGGACTAGGGGATGAGCAGTTCTTC	CASSSGRGLGDEQFF
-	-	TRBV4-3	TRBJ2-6	TGCGCCAGCAGCTCCCAGGCCGGGGCCAACGTCCTGACTTTC	CASSSQAGANVLTF
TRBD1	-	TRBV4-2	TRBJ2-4	TGTGCCAGCAGCCAGGCTAACAGGGGAACAAACATTCAGTACTTC	CASSQANRGTNIQYF
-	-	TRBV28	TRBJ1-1	TGTGCCAGCAGTCCCCTGGGTCCGGGTACTGAAGCTTTCTTT	CASSPLGPGTEAFF
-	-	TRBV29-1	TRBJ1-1	TGCAGCGTTGATTCGGGGAGGGCTTCCACTGAAGCTTTCTTT	CSVDSGRASTEAFF
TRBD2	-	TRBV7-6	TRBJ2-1	TGTGCCAGCAGCTTGTCCCAGCGGGAGCTAAATGAGCAGTTCTTC	CASSLSQRELNEQFF
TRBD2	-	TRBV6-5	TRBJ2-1	TGTGCCAGCAGTTACTCGAGGGAGGGCCTTTTTCAAGTCTTC	CASSYSREGLFQVF
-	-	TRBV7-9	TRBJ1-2	TGTGCCAGCAGCTCCGGACAGAGTAATGGCTACACCTTC	CASSSGQSNGYTF
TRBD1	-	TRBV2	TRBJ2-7	TGTGCCAGCAGTGGGGACAGGGTAAGGTACGAGCAGTACTTC	CASSGDRVRYEQYF
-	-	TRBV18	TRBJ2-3	TGTGCCAGCTCACCGACTAGGGATCCGTCAGAGTATTTT	CASSPTRDPSEYF
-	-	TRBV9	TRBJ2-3	TGTGCCAGCAGCGCCGTTCCAGCGGCCACAGATACGCAGTATTTT	CASSAVPAATDTQYF
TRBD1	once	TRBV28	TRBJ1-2	TGTGCCAGCAGTTTAGGGGGCGCAGGGGGCGATATGTATGGCTACACCTTC	CASSLGGAGGDMYGYTF
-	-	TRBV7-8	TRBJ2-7	TGTGCCAGCAGCTTTCCGGGAGTGGTGCAGTACTTC	CASSFPGVVQYF
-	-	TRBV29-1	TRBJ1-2	TGCAGCGTTGACAGGGCAGGCTATGGCTACACCTTC	CSVDRAGYGYTF
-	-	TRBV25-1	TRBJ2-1	TGTGCCAGCAGTGATCAGGACACACCCCACTCCTACAATGAGCAGTTCTTC	CASSDQDTPHSYNEQFF
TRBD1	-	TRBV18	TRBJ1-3	TGTGCCAGCTCACCCCTGGGACAGGGCTTAGTTGGAAACACCATATATTTT	CASSPLGQGLVGNTIYF
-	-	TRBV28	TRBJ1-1	TGTGCCAGCAGTTCACAGGGAAGGGGTGAAGCTTTCTTT	CASSSQGRGEAFF
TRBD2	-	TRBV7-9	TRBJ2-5	TGTGCCAGCGGGACTAGCGGGAGCCGACAAGAGACCCAGTACTTC	CASGTSGSRQETQYF
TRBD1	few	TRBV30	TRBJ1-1	TGTGCCTGGAGATTACAGGGGTTCACTGAAGCTTTCTTT	CAWRLQGFTEAFF
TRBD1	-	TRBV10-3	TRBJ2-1	TGTGCCATCAGTCGGGGGGGGGACAGGGGAGGCAATGAGCAGTTCTTC	CAISRGGDRGGNEQFF
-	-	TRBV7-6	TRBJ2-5	TGTGCCAGCAGCTTAGGGGGGGGGCGACAAGAGACCCAGTACTTC	CASSLGGGRQETQYF
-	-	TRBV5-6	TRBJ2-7	TGTGCCAGCGGGTCCCTCCAGACTTTAGGCTCCTACGAGCAGTACTTC	CASGSLQTLGSYEQYF
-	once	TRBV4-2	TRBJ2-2	TGTGCCAGCAGCCAAGTGGGGAGGCGGGATAACACCGGGGAGCTGTTTTTT	CASSQVGRRDNTGELFF
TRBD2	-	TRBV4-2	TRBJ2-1	TGTGCCAGCAGCCAAGATGGGACTAGCATTCCCAATGAGCAGTTCTTC	CASSQDGTSIPNEQFF
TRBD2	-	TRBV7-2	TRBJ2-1	TGTGCCAGCAGCTCCCCTAGCGGGAGATTGTACAATGAGCAGTTCTTC	CASSSPSGRLYNEQFF
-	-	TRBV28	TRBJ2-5	TGTGCCAGCAGCCCCCCTCGGGGGGCGCAAGAGACCCAGTACTTC	CASSPPRGAQETQYF
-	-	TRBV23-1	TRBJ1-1	TGCGCCAGCAGTCAATCTACAGGGAGAGACACTGAAGCTTTCTTT	CASSQSTGRDTEAFF
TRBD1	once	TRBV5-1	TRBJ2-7	TGCGCCAGCAGCTTGGCAACGGACAGGGGAATCTACGAGCAGTACTTC	CASSLATDRGIYEQYF
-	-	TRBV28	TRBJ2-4	TGTGCCAGCAGGTACAGGGGGGGACCTTTAGCCAAAAACATTCAGTACTTC	CASRYRGGPLAKNIQYF
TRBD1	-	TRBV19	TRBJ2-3	TGTGCCAGTAGTACGGGACAGCATACGCAGTATTTT	CASSTGQHTQYF
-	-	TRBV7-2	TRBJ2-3	TGTGCCAGCAGCTTAGTGGTGCGGGCAGATACGCAGTATTTT	CASSLVVRADTQYF
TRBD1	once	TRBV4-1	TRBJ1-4	TGCGCCAGCAGCCGAGGGACAGCTAATAATGAAAAACTGTTTTTT	CASSRGTANNEKLFF
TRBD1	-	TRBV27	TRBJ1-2	TGTGCCAGCAGTCTACGGGACAGGGGGAACTATGGCTACACCTTC	CASSLRDRGNYGYTF
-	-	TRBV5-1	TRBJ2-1	TGCGCCAGCAGCTTGGGTTCCGGGGGTACGAATGAGCAGTTCTTC	CASSLGSGGTNEQFF
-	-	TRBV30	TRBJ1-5	TGTGCCTGGAGTTCAGGGGTCAATCAGCCCCAGCATTTT	CAWSSGVNQPQHF
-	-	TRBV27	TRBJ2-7	TGTGCCAGCAGAAAAAACTGGTCAGGGCAGGTTGGCGAGCAGTACTTC	CASRKNWSGQVGEQYF
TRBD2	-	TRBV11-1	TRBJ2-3	TGTGCCAGCAGCTTAGCGCTGGGACTAGCGGGAGTTGCAGATACGCAGTATTTT	CASSLALGLAGVADTQYF
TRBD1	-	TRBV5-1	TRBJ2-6	TGCGCCAGCAGCTTGAGGACAGGGTTTGGGGCCAACGTCCTGACTTTC	CASSLRTGFGANVLTF
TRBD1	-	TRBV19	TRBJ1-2	TGTGCCAGTAGTGCCAGGACAGGGCCGATAACCGGTAATGGCTACACCTTC	CASSARTGPITGNGYTF
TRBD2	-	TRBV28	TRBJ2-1	TGTGCCAGCAGTGTAGGGGTAGCGGGAGTCAATGAGCAGTTCTTC	CASSVGVAGVNEQFF
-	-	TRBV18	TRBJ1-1	TGTGCCAGCTCACCAATTCACAGGGAAGGTGAAGCTTTCTTT	CASSPIHREGEAFF
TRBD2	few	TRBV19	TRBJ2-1	TGTGCCAGTAGTACCCTAGCGGGAGGGCCTAATGAGCAGTTCTTC	CASSTLAGGPNEQFF
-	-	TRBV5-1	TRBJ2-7	TGCGCCAGCAGCCTAGACGGACAGACCTACGAGCAGTACTTC	CASSLDGQTYEQYF
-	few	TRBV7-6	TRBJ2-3	TGTGCCAGCAGCTTAGGAGCCAACACAGATACGCAGTATTTT	CASSLGANTDTQYF
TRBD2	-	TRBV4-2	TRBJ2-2	TGTGCCAGCAGCCAGGAAACTAGCGGGAGGGCAGACACCGGGGAGCTGTTTTTT	CASSQETSGRADTGELFF
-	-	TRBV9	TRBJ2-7	TGTGCCAGCAGCGTTGGGTCCCAGGCCTACGAGCAGTACTTC	CASSVGSQAYEQYF
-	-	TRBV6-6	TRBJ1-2	TGTGCCAGCAGTTACACGACAGCTAACTATGGCTACACCTTC	CASSYTTANYGYTF
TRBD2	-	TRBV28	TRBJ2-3	TGTGCCAGCAGTTTCGTTCTAGCGGGAGTAGGGGGAAGCACAGATACGCAGTATTTT	CASSFVLAGVGGSTDTQYF
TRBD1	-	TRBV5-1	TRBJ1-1	TGCGCCAGCAGCCCACGACAGGGGGCCACTGAAGCTTTCTTT	CASSPRQGATEAFF
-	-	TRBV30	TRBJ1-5	TGTGCCTGGAGTTATCCGGGACTATACAATCAGCCCCAGCATTTT	CAWSYPGLYNQPQHF
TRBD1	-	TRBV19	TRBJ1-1	TGTGCCAGTAGTATTAACAGGGGTCACACTGAAGCTTTCTTT	CASSINRGHTEAFF
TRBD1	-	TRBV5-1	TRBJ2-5	TGCGCCAGTAGCTTGACAGGGAGAGGGGAGACCCAGTACTTC	CASSLTGRGETQYF
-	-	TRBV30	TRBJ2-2	TGTGCCTGGAGTGTACTTATTGGTGGGCCTACCGGGGAGCTGTTTTTT	CAWSVLIGGPTGELFF